This T cell receptor beta chain was recorded in a study of beta chain features in type 1 diabetes. All of the isolated RNA was reverse transcribed, so expressed TCRB transcripts were sequenced. Sequencing was performed with immunoSEQ multiplex PCR; in TCRdb, only in-frame clones are kept and a portion is missing. The sample has under 350,000 clones; about 7.8% are singletons. Material for sequencing was central memory CD4+ T cells from blood. The receptor's source is a woman between 18 and 30 years old in good health.

The CDR3 spells CAWSQGFPGNTIYF. The DNA for the CDR3 is TGTGCCTGGAGTCAGGGGTTCCCTGGAAACACCATATATTTT. V and J are TRBV30 and TRBJ1-3; D is perhaps TRBD1 (6 bases). Germline-derived CDR1 and CDR2 are GTSNPN and SVGIG (reference sequence). The CDR3 has 14 residues. V lost 2 bases and J lost 2, with 10 bases in between.